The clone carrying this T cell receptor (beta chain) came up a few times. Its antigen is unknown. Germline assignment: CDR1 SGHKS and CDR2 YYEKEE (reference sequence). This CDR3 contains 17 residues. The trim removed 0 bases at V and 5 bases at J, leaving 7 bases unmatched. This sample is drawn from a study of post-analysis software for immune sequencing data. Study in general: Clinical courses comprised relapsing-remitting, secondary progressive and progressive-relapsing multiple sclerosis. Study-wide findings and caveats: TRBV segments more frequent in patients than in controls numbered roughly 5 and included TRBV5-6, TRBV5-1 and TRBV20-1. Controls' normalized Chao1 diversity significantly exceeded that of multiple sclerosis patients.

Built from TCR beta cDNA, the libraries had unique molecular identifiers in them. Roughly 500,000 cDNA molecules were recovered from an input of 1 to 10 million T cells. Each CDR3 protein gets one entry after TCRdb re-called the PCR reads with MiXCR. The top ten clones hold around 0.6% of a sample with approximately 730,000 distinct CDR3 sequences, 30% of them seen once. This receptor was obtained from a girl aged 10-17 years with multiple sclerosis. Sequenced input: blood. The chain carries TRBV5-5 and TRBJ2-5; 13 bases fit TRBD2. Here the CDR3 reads CASSLGLAGGDGETQYF. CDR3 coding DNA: TGTGCCAGCAGCTTGGGACTAGCGGGAGGTGATGGGGAGACCCAGTACTTC.